A single sample is the source of the 32 T cell receptor beta chains below, sequenced in a study of OX40 agonist ivuxolimab in advanced cancers. Using immunoSEQ multiplex PCR, the repertoire was profiled, and TCRdb retains in-frame clones only, with some absent. The table lists some 50,000 clones, roughly 85% of them singletons. The sequencing used CD4+ or CD8+ T cells sorted from blood, collected in a trial of the OX40 agonist ivuxolimab. These receptors came from an adult with an advanced solid tumor such as melanoma, head and neck, liver or kidney cancer.

The rearrangement uses TRBV4-1 and TRBJ1-4, with 8 bases identical to TRBD1. V lost 2 bases, J lost 7 bases, and 3 bases stayed unmatched. There are 14 residues in the CDR3. Germline-derived CDR1 and CDR2 are MGHRA and YSYEKL. CDR3 residues: CASSQRTGTEKLFF. CDR3 DNA sequence: TGCGCCAGCAGCCAAAGGACAGGGACTGAAAAACTGTTTTTT.

This sequence joins TRBV10-2 and TRBJ2-3; TRBD2 matches at 7 bases. After removal of 0 bases from V and 3 bases from J, the junction contained 12 bases not matched to a gene. Germline-derived CDR1 and CDR2 are WSHSY and SAAADI. There are 18 residues in the CDR3. CDR3 in amino acids: CASSESRQAAGSTDTQYF. Here the CDR3 DNA reads TGCGCCAGCAGTGAGTCCCGGCAGGCAGCGGGATCAACAGATACGCAGTATTTT.

There are a few counts of this clone. The chain carries TRBV27 and TRBJ2-3; D possibly corresponds to TRBD1 (6 bases). Trimming cost V 2 bases and J 5 bases, with 17 bases left between them. Germline V gene sequence: CDR1 MNHEY, CDR2 SMNVEV (reference sequence). The CDR3 runs to 16 residues. Here the CDR3 reads CASSLGLRGRGDTQYF. CDR3 nucleotide sequence: TGTGCCAGCAGTTTAGGCCTCAGGGGAAGGGGAGATACGCAGTATTTT.

This clone was seen a single time. The rearrangement uses TRBV4-1 and TRBJ2-4; TRBD2 might be the D (5 bases). CDR3 length: 16 amino acids. Trimming removed 0 bases from V and 5 bases from J, with 14 bases in between. CDR1 and CDR2 (germline): MGHRA, YSYEKL. CDR3 protein: CASSQDLGSGQNIQYF. The CDR3 coding sequence is TGCGCCAGCAGCCAAGATTTAGGGAGCGGCCAAAACATTCAGTACTTC.

The rearrangement joins TRBV4-2 to TRBJ2-5; D unclear. The CDR3 consists of 13 residues. The V and J ends lost 0 bases and 7 bases respectively, with 9 bases between them. CDR1 and CDR2 (germline): LGHNA, YNFKEQ. The DNA of the CDR3 is TGTGCCAGCAGCCAAGATAGCAAGGGGACCCAGTACTTC. Amino acids: CASSQDSKGTQYF.

For the CDR3, the DNA is TGTGCCAGCAGCTTGGCCGGTATTGACACTGAAGCTTTCTTT. Encoded protein: CASSLAGIDTEAFF. The chain carries TRBV5-4 and TRBJ1-1, with unresolved D. The V and J ends lost 0 bases and 3 bases respectively, with 9 bases between them. This CDR3 is built from 14 residues. Germline V lookup: CDR1 SGHNT, CDR2 YYREEE (reference sequence).

This chain connects TRBV7-3 to TRBJ2-3; D is unclear. The germline CDR1 and CDR2 sequences are SGHTA and FQGTGA. The CDR3 is made up of 11 amino acids. V lost 5 bases and J lost 6, with 6 bases in between. The CDR3 reads CASSNSDTQYF. The CDR3 bases are TGTGCCAGCAGCAACTCCGATACGCAGTATTTT.

V usage is TRBV7-6 and J usage is TRBJ2-1; the match to TRBD2 covers 7 bases. The CDR3 has 17 residues. Per the germline V gene, CDR1 is SGHVS and CDR2 is FNYEAQ. The ends lost 2 bases at V and 4 bases at J; junction bases unmatched: 11. CDR3 sequence: CASSLSPGGSGYNEQFF. DNA of the CDR3: TGTGCCAGCAGCTTATCCCCTGGCGGGAGTGGGTACAATGAGCAGTTCTTC.

The genes are TRBV29-1 and TRBJ1-2, with a weak D call TRBD1 (5 bases). CDR1 and CDR2 from the germline V gene are SQVTM and ANQGSEA. The CDR3 has 11 amino acids. With 4 bases removed from V and 6 bases from J, the gap between germline ends came to 9 bases. The CDR3 loop reads CSVVAGNGYTF. CDR3 coding DNA: TGCAGCGTTGTGGCAGGGAATGGCTACACCTTC. The full variable domain, completed using reference TRBV29-1 and TRBJ1-2, is SAVISQKPSRDICQRGTSLTIQCQVDSQVTMMFWYRQQPGQSLTLIATANQGSEATYESGFVIDKFPISRPNLTFSTLTVSNMSPEDSSIYLCSVVAGNGYTFGSGTRLTVV.

This clone was picked up a small number of times. Other nucleotide sequences from this sample produce the same CDR3. This chain uses TRBV5-8 with TRBJ1-2; 9 bases line up with TRBD1. The germline gives CDR1 SGHTS, CDR2 YDEGEE. V shed 5 bases and J 1 base; nucleotides not matched to a gene: 6. The CDR3 runs to 15 residues. The CDR3 loop reads CASSYTTGGNYGYTF. In DNA, the CDR3 is TGTGCCAGCAGTTATACGACAGGGGGTAACTATGGCTACACCTTC.

The V gene is TRBV2, the J gene TRBJ2-2, with 12 bases identical to TRBD2. Germline V CDR1 and CDR2: SNHLY, FYNNEI. The ends lost 0 bases at V and 9 bases at J; junction bases unmatched: 5. This CDR3 is built from 16 residues. The CDR3 sequence is CASSEAPTSGRRELFF. The CDR3 nucleotides are TGTGCCAGCAGTGAAGCGCCGACTAGCGGGAGAAGGGAGCTGTTTTTT.

V is TRBV29-1 and J is TRBJ2-7; D is perhaps TRBD2 (6 bases). Per germline, CDR1 SQVTM and CDR2 ANQGSEA. CDR3 length: 16 residues. With 4 bases removed from V and 2 bases from J, the gap between germline ends came to 21 bases. CDR3: CSVGGVIRDPTYEQYF. The CDR3 bases are TGCAGCGTTGGCGGGGTCATTCGGGACCCTACCTACGAGCAGTACTTC.

The rearrangement links TRBV14 to TRBJ1-2; 7 bases are shared with TRBD1. Losses at the gene ends were 2 bases for V and 7 bases for J; bases not matched to a gene: 10. The CDR3 runs to 15 residues. CDR1 and CDR2 (germline): SGHDN, FVKESK. CDR3 residues: CASSQSRGGSGGYTF. As DNA, the CDR3 is TGTGCCAGCAGCCAATCCAGGGGGGGCTCAGGTGGCTACACCTTC.

This chain uses TRBV28 with TRBJ2-7, with 9 bases matching TRBD1. V dropped 7 bases and J dropped 2; count of bases not matched to a gene: 6. This CDR3 spans 14 amino acids. The germline V gene encodes CDR1 MDHEN and CDR2 SYDVKM. The CDR3 sequence: CASTGTGSPYEQYF. Here the CDR3 DNA reads TGTGCCAGCACCGGGACAGGGTCCCCCTACGAGCAGTACTTC.

This sequence joins TRBV27 and TRBJ1-4; unclear D gene. V was trimmed by 5 bases and J by 5 bases, leaving 12 bases between them. The CDR3 is made up of 14 amino acids. The germline CDR1 and CDR2 sequences are MNHEY and SMNVEV (reference sequence). CDR3 in amino acids: CASSPGFQNEKLFF. CDR3 DNA: TGTGCCAGCAGTCCGGGGTTTCAGAATGAAAAACTGTTTTTT.

The chain combines TRBV18 with TRBJ2-1; perhaps D is TRBD1 or TRBD2 (5 bases each). V was cut by 2 bases and J by 10 bases, with 12 bases left in between. Germline V gene sequence: CDR1 KGHSH, CDR2 LQKENI. This CDR3 comprises 13 residues. The CDR3 sequence: CASSPGGVEEQFF. The CDR3 DNA follows: TGTGCCAGCTCACCAGGGGGAGTAGAGGAGCAGTTCTTC.

This rearrangement joins TRBV6-5 to TRBJ1-2, with D tentatively TRBD1 (6 bases). Per the germline V gene, CDR1 is MNHEY and CDR2 is SVGAGI. V was clipped by 7 bases and J by 2 bases, with 11 bases between them. CDR3 size: 13 residues. CDR3 in DNA: TGTGCCAGCAATGGGACACCGAACTATGGCTACACCTTC. This sequence encodes CASNGTPNYGYTF.

The CDR3 protein is CASSLEGRDTQYF. In nucleotides, the CDR3 is TGCGCCAGCAGCTTGGAGGGGAGAGATACGCAGTATTTT. V gene TRBV5-1 combines with J gene TRBJ2-3, with D possibly called TRBD1 or TRBD2 (5 bases each). CDR3 length: 13 amino acids. The germline gives CDR1 SGHRS, CDR2 YFSETQ. V was cut by 0 bases and J by 5 bases, with 7 bases left in between.

This clone was counted a few times. This chain uses TRBV27 with TRBJ1-6; 10 nucleotides match TRBD1. The CDR3 is 16 residues long. Germline trimming cut 4 bases from V and 9 bases from J; bases unmatched to any gene: 9. Per the germline V gene, CDR1 is MNHEY and CDR2 is SMNVEV (reference sequence). The CDR3 DNA reads TGTGCCAGCAGTTCCAGACAGGGGGCGACGAGTTCACCCCTCCACTTT. Its translation: CASSSRQGATSSPLHF.

The chain couples TRBV6-5 to TRBJ2-7; perhaps TRBD1 as D (6 bases). This CDR3 contains 15 residues. Trimming took 3 bases from V and 3 from J, leaving 15 bases between them. Germline-derived CDR1 and CDR2 are MNHEY and SVGAGI. CDR3 nucleotide sequence: TGTGCCAGCAGTTATTCCGGGACACTCCACTACGAGCAGTACTTC. It is translated as CASSYSGTLHYEQYF.

The chain joins TRBV30 to TRBJ2-7; perhaps TRBD1 as D (5 bases). This CDR3 comprises 13 residues. CDR1 is GTSNPN, CDR2 SVGIG, per germline (reference sequence). Between the trimmed V and J ends, which lost 1 base and 4 bases, there was a span of 11 bases. In DNA, the CDR3 is TGTGCCTGGAGTGAAGAAGACAGATACGAGCAGTACTTC. It codes for CAWSEEDRYEQYF.

The rearrangement joins TRBV7-3 to TRBJ2-3, with TRBD2 matching 7 bases. The CDR3 covers 15 residues. Trimming removed 5 bases from V and 4 bases from J; junction bases left unmatched: 9. CDR1 is SGHTA and CDR2 is FQGTGA in the germline V gene. DNA for the CDR3: TGTGCCAGCAGCCTCGTCGGGGGAGGGCCAGATACGCAGTATTTT. This codes for CASSLVGGGPDTQYF. Full variable domain (missing parts from reference TRBV7-3 and TRBJ2-3): GAGVSQTPSNKVTEKGKYVELRCDPISGHTALYWYRQSLGQGPEFLIYFQGTGAADDSGLPNDRFFAVRPEGSVSTLKIQRTERGDSAVYLCASSLVGGGPDTQYFGPGTRLTVL.

The genes are TRBV5-1 and TRBJ2-3, with a weak D call TRBD2 (5 bases). V dropped 4 bases and J dropped 0 bases, with 15 bases sitting between them. CDR3 length: 16 amino acids. Germline CDR1 and CDR2: SGHRS and YFSETQ. The CDR3 region is CASSLGLLGSTDTQYF. The CDR3 bases are TGCGCCAGCAGCCTAGGACTTCTAGGTAGCACAGATACGCAGTATTTT.

J is TRBJ2-7 and V is TRBV18; D may correspond to TRBD1 or TRBD2 (5 bases each). This CDR3 region has 15 residues. Germline V CDR1 and CDR2: KGHSH, LQKENI. V shed 5 bases and J shed 1 base, with 15 bases lying between them. CDR3 bases: TGTGCCAGCTCAACCGGGACCGCGGATTCCTACGAGCAGTACTTC. It encodes CASSTGTADSYEQYF.

CDR3 loop: CASSLGTRGANTGELFF. For the CDR3, the DNA is TGTGCCAGCAGCTTAGGGACCAGGGGTGCGAACACCGGGGAGCTGTTTTTT. The V gene is TRBV13, the J gene TRBJ2-2; D might be TRBD1 (6 bases). The CDR3 is made up of 17 amino acids. Per the germline V gene, CDR1 is PRHDT and CDR2 is FYEKMQ (reference sequence). Trimming took 0 bases from V and 0 from J, leaving 11 bases between them.

The chain links TRBV18 to TRBJ1-2, with 11 bases matching TRBD1. CDR1 is KGHSH and CDR2 is LQKENI in the germline V gene. V shed 3 bases and J 8 bases; nucleotides not matched to a gene: 8. This CDR3 region has 15 residues. CDR3: CASSPEDRGLWGYTF. In nucleotides, the CDR3 is TGTGCCAGCTCACCTGAGGACAGGGGGCTGTGGGGCTACACCTTC.

The chain's CDR3 is CSCGGLDTQYF. The CDR3 DNA sequence: TGCAGTTGCGGGGGGTTGGATACGCAGTATTTT. This chain connects TRBV29-1 to TRBJ2-3; 8 bases match TRBD2. The CDR3 has 11 amino acids. In germline, CDR1 is SQVTM, CDR2 ANQGSEA.

The rearrangement joins TRBV7-6 to TRBJ2-2; 9 bases match TRBD2. V was clipped by 5 bases and J by 3 bases; unmatched bases: 4. CDR3 length: 15 residues. Per germline, CDR1 SGHVS and CDR2 FNYEAQ. CDR3 nucleotide sequence: TGTGCCAGCAGCCCGACTAGCGGACACACCGGGGAGCTGTTTTTT. Its protein product is CASSPTSGHTGELFF. The entire variable domain, with the rest obtained from reference TRBV7-6 and TRBJ2-2, is as follows: GAGVSQSPRYKVTKRGQDVALRCDPISGHVSLYWYRQALGQGPEFLTYFNYEAQQDKSGLPNDRFSAERPEGSISTLTIQRTEQRDSAMYRCASSPTSGHTGELFFGEGSRLTVL.

This clone has a single count. The chain carries TRBV5-1 and TRBJ2-1; D possibly corresponds to TRBD2 (5 bases). The CDR3 runs to 11 residues. V gave up 3 bases and J gave up 10 bases, with 8 bases separating them. The germline V gene has CDR1 SGHRS and CDR2 YFSETQ. Here the CDR3 reads CASSSAEEQFF. The CDR3 coding sequence is TGCGCCAGCAGCTCAGCGGAAGAGCAGTTCTTC.

The chain couples TRBV11-2 to TRBJ1-5, with D hard to call. The CDR3 runs to 14 residues. V shed 5 bases and J shed 4 bases, with 12 bases lying between them. Per the germline V gene, CDR1 is SGHAT and CDR2 is FQNNGV. The CDR3 bases are TGTGCCAGCAGCCTTCGACTGGATAATCAGCCCCAGCATTTT. Translation gives CASSLRLDNQPQHF.

The chain joins TRBV6-5 to TRBJ1-6, with a tentative D call TRBD1 (5 bases). Germline V CDR1 and CDR2: MNHEY, SVGAGI. V was pared by 5 bases and J by 7 bases, with 18 bases between. This CDR3 is 16 amino acids long. CDR3 protein: CASSNWAVGGNSPLHF. The CDR3 coding sequence is TGTGCCAGCAGTAACTGGGCTGTGGGGGGGAATTCACCCCTCCACTTT.

This chain uses TRBV5-6 with TRBJ2-6, with a possible D match to TRBD1 (6 bases). The CDR3 has 16 amino acids. Germline values: CDR1 SGHDT, CDR2 YYEEEE. Trimming stripped 4 bases from V and 1 base from J, with 12 bases between. In DNA, the CDR3 is TGTGCCAGCAGCCAGACAGGCGTTTCTGGGGCCAACGTCCTGACTTTC. Its protein is CASSQTGVSGANVLTF.